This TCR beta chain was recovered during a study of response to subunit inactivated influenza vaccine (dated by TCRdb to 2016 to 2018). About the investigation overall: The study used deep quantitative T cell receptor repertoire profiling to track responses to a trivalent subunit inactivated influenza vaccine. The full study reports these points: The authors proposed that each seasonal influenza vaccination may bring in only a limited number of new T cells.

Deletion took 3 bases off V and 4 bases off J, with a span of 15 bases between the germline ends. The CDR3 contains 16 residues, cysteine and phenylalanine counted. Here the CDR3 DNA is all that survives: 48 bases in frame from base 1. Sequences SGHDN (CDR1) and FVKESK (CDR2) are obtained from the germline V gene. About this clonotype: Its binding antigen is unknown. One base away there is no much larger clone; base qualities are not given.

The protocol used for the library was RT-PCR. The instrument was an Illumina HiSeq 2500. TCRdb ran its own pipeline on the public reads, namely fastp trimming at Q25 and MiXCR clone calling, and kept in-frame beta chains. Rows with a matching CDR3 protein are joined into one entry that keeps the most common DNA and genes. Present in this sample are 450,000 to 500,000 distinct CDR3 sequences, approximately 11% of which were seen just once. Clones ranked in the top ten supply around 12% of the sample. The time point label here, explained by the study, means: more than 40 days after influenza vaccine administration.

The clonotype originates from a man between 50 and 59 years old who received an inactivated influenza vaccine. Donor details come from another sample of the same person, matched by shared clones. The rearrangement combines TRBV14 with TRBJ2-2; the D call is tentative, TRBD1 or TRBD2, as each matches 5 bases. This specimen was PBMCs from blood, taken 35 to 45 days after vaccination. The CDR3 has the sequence CASSHGLGRATGELFF. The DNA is TGTGCCAGCAGCCATGGTTTGGGACGTGCCACCGGGGAGCTGTTTTTT.